These 23 T cell receptor beta chains share one sample of origin, sequenced in a study of tumor-infiltrating lymphocytes in localized non-small cell lung cancer. Assay used: immunoSEQ multiplex PCR; TCRdb lists only in-frame clones, some missing. The sample shows approximately 17,000 clones, around 75% of them seen only once. Sequenced sample: lung tumor tissue. These receptors originate from a human donor with non-small cell lung cancer.

This clone showed up just once. This chain connects TRBV7-9 to TRBJ1-1; D gene uncertain. The V end lost 3 bases, the J end lost 0 bases, and 8 bases lay between the germline ends. The CDR3 has 14 amino acids. Per germline, CDR1 SEHNR and CDR2 FQNEAQ (reference sequence). The CDR3 sequence is CASSFDPMNTEAFF. CDR3 nucleotides: TGTGCCAGCAGCTTTGACCCGATGAACACTGAAGCTTTCTTT.

This clone was observed a handful of times. V gene TRBV2 combines with J gene TRBJ2-7, with 10 bases identical to TRBD2. V was clipped by 8 bases and J by 1 base; unmatched bases: 14. Germline-derived CDR1 and CDR2 are SNHLY and FYNNEI. The CDR3 totals 17 residues. CDR3 region: CASGASGSLGSSYEQYF. The CDR3 bases are TGTGCCAGCGGGGCTAGCGGGAGCTTGGGGTCTTCCTACGAGCAGTACTTC. The full variable domain, with the rest looked up from reference TRBV2 and TRBJ2-7, is EPEVTQTPSHQVTQMGQEVILRCVPISNHLYFYWYRQILGQKVEFLVSFYNNEISEKSEIFDDQFSVERPDGSNFTLKIRSTKLEDSAMYFCASGASGSLGSSYEQYFGPGTRLTVT.

This sequence joins TRBV5-6 and TRBJ2-7; 11 bases are shared with TRBD1. The CDR3 has 15 residues. V trimming: 1 base; J trimming: 2 bases; junction bases outside the gene matches: 2. CDR1 and CDR2 (germline): SGHDT, YYEEEE. The CDR3 bases are TGTGCCAGCAGCTTGTTGGGACAGGGGGCCTACGAGCAGTACTTC. It yields the protein CASSLLGQGAYEQYF.

This chain joins TRBV5-6 and TRBJ2-1; no reliable D call. V lost 0 bases and J lost 8, with 12 bases in between. CDR1 is SGHDT, CDR2 YYEEEE, per germline. The CDR3 sequence is 14 residues long. CDR3 sequence (DNA): TGTGCCAGCAGCTTGGATTTACACGTCCATGAGCAGTTCTTC. Translation gives CASSLDLHVHEQFF.

The chain joins TRBV19 to TRBJ2-5, with D possibly matching TRBD1 (6 bases). Germline CDR1 reads LNHDA; CDR2 reads SQIVND (reference sequence). Trimming stripped 6 bases from V and 4 bases from J, with 12 bases between. This CDR3 is 13 amino acids long. This chain's CDR3 is CASRDSSGETQYF. The DNA for the CDR3 is TGTGCCAGTAGGGACAGTAGTGGAGAGACCCAGTACTTC.

This clone was seen only a few times. The chain has TRBV7-6 and TRBJ2-7; D not resolved. Per the germline V gene, CDR1 is SGHVS and CDR2 is FNYEAQ. There are 14 residues in the CDR3. V lost 0 bases, J lost 2 bases, and 8 bases lay in between. Here the CDR3 reads CASSLASQAYEQYF. As DNA, the CDR3 is TGTGCCAGCAGCTTAGCTTCGCAGGCCTACGAGCAGTACTTC. Based on the CDR3 plus reference TRBV7-6 and TRBJ2-7, the full variable domain is GAGVSQSPRYKVTKRGQDVALRCDPISGHVSLYWYRQALGQGPEFLTYFNYEAQQDKSGLPNDRFSAERPEGSISTLTIQRTEQRDSAMYRCASSLASQAYEQYFGPGTRLTVT.

The chain has TRBV6-6 and TRBJ2-7, with 9 bases matching TRBD1. The CDR3 sequence is 16 residues long. CDR1 is MNHNY and CDR2 is SVGAGI in the germline V gene (reference sequence). J was trimmed by 7 bases and V by 5 bases; bases with no gene match: 15. CDR3 DNA: TGTGCCAGCAGTGTCTCCGGGAAACAGGGGGCGGTGGAGCAGTACTTC. Its translation is CASSVSGKQGAVEQYF.

V usage is TRBV27 and J usage is TRBJ2-7, with 7 bases matching TRBD2. The CDR3 length is 14 residues. Germline CDR1 reads MNHEY; CDR2 reads SMNVEV (reference sequence). V lost 4 bases to trimming and J lost 2 bases; unmatched junction nucleotides: 5. CDR3 DNA: TGTGCCAGCAGTTCGGCTAGCGGTCCCTACGAGCAGTACTTC. Translating it yields CASSSASGPYEQYF.

Sample share makes this clone medium-sized. The chain uses TRBV11-2 and TRBJ2-5; 8 nucleotides match TRBD2. The CDR3 extends over 14 amino acids. Germline V gives CDR1 SGHAT, CDR2 FQNNGV. V dropped 5 bases and J dropped 5; count of bases not matched to a gene: 7. The CDR3 nucleotides are TGTGCCAGCAGCGGAGGACTAGCTTGGGAGACCCAGTACTTC. This translates into CASSGGLAWETQYF.

The V gene is TRBV5-1, the J gene TRBJ1-3, with TRBD1 as a possible D gene (5 bases). Germline assignment: CDR1 SGHRS and CDR2 YFSETQ. The CDR3 sequence is 18 residues long. V was pared by 3 bases and J by 0 bases, with 19 bases between. CDR3 residues: CASSSPPPPGHSGNTIYF. The CDR3 DNA follows: TGCGCCAGCAGCTCGCCTCCCCCTCCAGGGCACTCTGGAAACACCATATATTTT.

This clone turned up a few times. In DNA, the CDR3 is TGTGCCAGCAGTTTGGGTGAGCAGTACTTC. Its protein is CASSLGEQYF. V and J are TRBV27 and TRBJ2-7; D remains unclear. CDR3 length: 10 residues. Looked up from germline, CDR1 is MNHEY and CDR2 is SMNVEV (reference sequence). The V end was cut by 3 bases, the J end by 7 bases, with 4 bases between.

The chain employs TRBV7-8 and TRBJ1-1, with a tentative D call TRBD1 (5 bases). The CDR3 length is 16 residues. V was cut by 3 bases and J by 4 bases, with 18 bases left in between. Germline V lookup: CDR1 SGHVS, CDR2 FQNEAQ. The DNA for the CDR3 is TGTGCCAGCAGCTTCCCCTCGGGGGGAGGAGGCACTGAAGCTTTCTTT. Translation gives CASSFPSGGGGTEAFF.

The chain couples TRBV30 to TRBJ1-6; 7 bases are a match to TRBD1. V was pared by 1 base and J by 7 bases, with 1 base of the junction left unmatched. From germline, CDR1 is GTSNPN and CDR2 SVGIG (reference sequence). The CDR3 is 13 amino acids. The CDR3 spells CAWSGRGNSPLHF. Here the CDR3 DNA reads TGTGCCTGGAGTGGCAGGGGGAATTCACCCCTCCACTTT.

V gene TRBV19 combines with J gene TRBJ2-1; D not certain. Trimming took off 3 bases at V and 6 bases at J, with 12 bases between the two ends. Germline CDR1 is LNHDA and CDR2 is SQIVND (reference sequence). The CDR3 is 14 residues long. CDR3 amino acids: CASSIWTLPNEQFF. DNA for the CDR3: TGTGCCAGTAGTATCTGGACCCTCCCCAATGAGCAGTTCTTC.

CDR3 nucleotides: TGTGCCACCAGCACCCGGTTTGGGGAAGAGCAGTACTTC. Translation gives CATSTRFGEEQYF. The rearrangement links TRBV15 to TRBJ2-7, with D hard to call. Trimming left V 4 bases short and J 7 bases short, with 14 bases between. Per the germline V gene, CDR1 is LNHNV and CDR2 is YYDKDF (reference sequence). The CDR3 is made up of 13 amino acids. Based on the CDR3 plus reference TRBV15 and TRBJ2-7, the full variable domain is DAMVIQNPRYQVTQFGKPVTLSCSQTLNHNVMYWYQQKSSQAPKLLFHYYDKDFNNEADTPDNFQSRRPNTSFCFLDIRSPGLGDTAMYLCATSTRFGEEQYFGPGTRLTVT.

The chain employs TRBV5-1 and TRBJ1-6, with D maybe TRBD1 (6 bases). The CDR3 has 14 amino acids. The ends were cut back, 0 bases at V and 10 bases at J, with 11 bases in the middle. Germline CDR1 and CDR2: SGHRS and YFSETQ. CDR3 protein: CASSLVGGRSPLHF. The CDR3 nucleotides are TGCGCCAGCAGCTTGGTAGGGGGTAGGTCACCCCTCCACTTT.

The rearrangement joins TRBV6-5 to TRBJ2-2; D perhaps matches TRBD1 (5 bases). V was clipped by 7 bases and J by 6 bases, with 15 bases between them. The germline gives CDR1 MNHEY, CDR2 SVGAGI. CDR3 length: 14 amino acids. The chain's CDR3 is CASKGRGIAGELFF. Written as DNA, the CDR3 is TGTGCCAGCAAAGGAAGGGGAATTGCCGGGGAGCTGTTTTTT.

This clone is categorized as medium-sized. This rearrangement joins TRBV28 to TRBJ2-1, with D uncertain. The V end was cut by 6 bases, the J end by 4 bases, with 7 bases between. CDR3 length equals 12 residues. Germline CDR1 MDHEN, CDR2 SYDVKM. The CDR3 DNA follows: TGTGCCAGCAGCATAGGGTACAATGAGCAGTTCTTC. It encodes CASSIGYNEQFF.

The V call is TRBV27, the J call TRBJ1-5; TRBD1 aligns across 8 bases. J gave up 6 bases and V 3 bases, and 7 bases lay outside the gene matches. The germline gives CDR1 MNHEY, CDR2 SMNVEV (reference sequence). The CDR3 sequence is 15 residues long. In DNA form, the CDR3 reads TGTGCCAGCAGTTTGGGGCAGGGGGCAGGTCAGCCCCAGCATTTT. It is translated as CASSLGQGAGQPQHF.

This clone occurred a few times. V usage is TRBV13 and J usage is TRBJ2-6; D gene unclear. The CDR3 is made up of 16 amino acids. CDR1 and CDR2 (germline): PRHDT, FYEKMQ (reference sequence). The V end lost 4 bases, the J end lost 0 bases, and 10 bases lay between the germline ends. The CDR3 loop is CASSSTLSSGANVLTF. The CDR3 coding sequence is TGTGCCAGCAGCTCAACTCTCTCCTCTGGGGCCAACGTCCTGACTTTC.

By share, this clone counts as medium-sized. V usage is TRBV28 and J usage is TRBJ1-1, with unresolved D. Germline V gene lookup returns CDR1 MDHEN and CDR2 SYDVKM. The CDR3 contains 12 residues. Trimming took off 1 base at V and 11 bases at J, with 11 bases between the two ends. DNA for the CDR3: TGTGCCAGCAGTTTATCAACACCTGGGGCTTTCTTT. Amino acid sequence: CASSLSTPGAFF.

This clone is classed as medium-sized (0.01 to 0.1%). The V gene is TRBV27, the J gene TRBJ1-1, with 7 nucleotides matching TRBD1. Germline V gene sequence: CDR1 MNHEY, CDR2 SMNVEV (reference sequence). CDR3 size: 14 residues. Trimming cost V 5 bases and J 2 bases; bases outside gene matches: 5. CDR3 in amino acids: CASSPGTANTEAFF. In DNA form, the CDR3 reads TGTGCCAGCAGTCCCGGGACAGCCAACACTGAAGCTTTCTTT.

The chain has TRBV6-5 and TRBJ1-5; perhaps TRBD1 as D (5 bases). V dropped 2 bases and J dropped 8 bases, with 16 bases sitting between them. Germline CDR1 and CDR2: MNHEY and SVGAGI. This CDR3 region has 15 residues. The CDR3 sequence: CASSYQWGVGEPQHF. The CDR3 region has the DNA TGTGCCAGCAGTTACCAATGGGGGGTAGGGGAGCCCCAGCATTTT.